The 30 T cell receptor beta chains below were found in one sample sequenced in a study of blood T cell repertoires in COVID-19. Profiled with immunoSEQ multiplex PCR; TCRdb holds only in-frame clones, not every one. Of about 160,000 clones detected, around nine tenths appear once; the ten largest clones hold 10%. Sequenced sample: peripheral blood. Receptors were obtained from a woman in her 70s with COVID-19, enrolled during active disease.

Written as DNA, the CDR3 is TGTGCCAGCAGCCCTCGGTGGGCGGGGACGAACACCGGGGAGCTGTTTTTT. Its translation is CASSPRWAGTNTGELFF. This chain links TRBV7-3 with TRBJ2-2; the D gene is possibly TRBD2 (6 bases). V dropped 5 bases and J dropped 0 bases, with 16 bases sitting between them. Germline V lookup: CDR1 SGHTA, CDR2 FQGTGA. CDR3 length: 17 residues.

The rearrangement uses TRBV21-1 and TRBJ1-5. TRBV21-1 constitutes a pseudogene. The CDR3 extends over 17 amino acids. The CDR3 region is CASSGEREGDSNQPQHF. The CDR3 region has the DNA TGTGCCAGCAGCGGAGAAAGGGAGGGGGATAGCAATCAGCCCCAGCATTTT.

The V call is TRBV18, the J call TRBJ1-1; 7 bases map to TRBD1. Germline V lookup: CDR1 KGHSH, CDR2 LQKENI. After removal of 6 bases from V and 3 bases from J, the junction contained 4 bases not matched to a gene. This CDR3 region has 13 residues. CDR3 amino acids: CASSGTVDTEAFF. In nucleotides, the CDR3 is TGTGCCAGCTCTGGGACAGTTGACACTGAAGCTTTCTTT.

The chain has TRBV7-6 and TRBJ2-3; TRBD2 matches 7 bases. The length of the CDR3 is 15 residues. From germline, CDR1 is SGHVS and CDR2 FNYEAQ. J gave up 2 bases and V 11 bases, and 13 bases lay outside the gene matches. CDR3 in amino acids: CAQQRAGTNTDTQYF. In nucleotides, the CDR3 is TGTGCCCAGCAGAGGGCCGGGACTAACACAGATACGCAGTATTTT.

J is TRBJ2-1 and V is TRBV4-2; TRBD2 agrees at 10 bases. Trimming removed 3 bases from V and 8 bases from J; junction bases left unmatched: 13. This CDR3 spans 17 amino acids. Per germline, CDR1 LGHNA and CDR2 YNFKEQ. The CDR3 region has the DNA TGTGCCAGCAGCCAGTTTCCGAGCGGGGGGGCCGAGGATGAGCAGTTCTTC. Protein product: CASSQFPSGGAEDEQFF.

This rearrangement joins TRBV30 to TRBJ2-7, with D perhaps matching TRBD1 (6 bases). The CDR3 loop spans 13 amino acids. The V gene lost 5 bases and the J gene lost 3 bases, with 14 bases spanning the gap. Germline assignment: CDR1 GTSNPN and CDR2 SVGIG (reference sequence). The CDR3 region is CAWLPGHIYEQYF. The CDR3 coding sequence is TGTGCCTGGCTTCCGGGACACATCTACGAGCAGTACTTC.

This chain joins TRBV5-1 and TRBJ1-6; TRBD1 matches at 8 bases. The CDR3 extends over 15 amino acids. Trimming at V came to 4 bases and at J to 11 bases, leaving 11 bases not matched to a gene. Germline CDR1 is SGHRS and CDR2 is YFSETQ. The CDR3: CASSLGTGGLAPLHF. The CDR3 DNA reads TGCGCCAGCAGCCTTGGGACAGGAGGATTGGCACCCCTCCACTTT.

The rearrangement joins TRBV7-8 to TRBJ1-6; 10 positions match TRBD1. The CDR3 is 19 amino acids. The germline V gene has CDR1 SGHVS and CDR2 FQNEAQ. Trimming cost V 2 bases and J 10 bases; bases outside gene matches: 17. The CDR3 DNA sequence: TGTGCCAGCAGCTTATCCCCGACCCAAGGACAGGGGGGGAGGTCACCCCTCCACTTT. Translation gives CASSLSPTQGQGGRSPLHF. The full variable domain, in which reference TRBV7-8 and TRBJ1-6 provide the parts outside the CDR3, is GAGVSQSPRYKVAKRGQDVALRCDPISGHVSLFWYQQALGQGPEFLTYFQNEAQLDKSGLPSDRFFAERPEGSVSTLKIQRTQQEDSAVYLCASSLSPTQGQGGRSPLHFGNGTRLTVT.

The rearrangement uses TRBV10-1 and TRBJ2-3; the match to TRBD2 covers 9 bases. V lost 3 bases, J lost 2 bases, and 6 bases stayed unmatched. Germline assignment: CDR1 WNHNN and CDR2 SYGVQD (reference sequence). The CDR3 is 16 residues long. CDR3 sequence: CASSDLLAGNTDTQYF. In DNA, the CDR3 is TGCGCCAGCAGTGACTTGCTAGCGGGGAACACAGATACGCAGTATTTT.

This clone was recorded once. The chain has TRBV6-5 and TRBJ2-7, with D possibly matching TRBD1 (5 bases). Germline V CDR1 and CDR2: MNHEY, SVGAGI. V was clipped by 8 bases and J by 2 bases, with 10 bases between them. This CDR3 contains 12 residues. Here the CDR3 DNA reads TGTGCCAGCCGACAGTTAGCCTACGAGCAGTACTTC. The encoded protein is CASRQLAYEQYF.

The rearrangement uses TRBV9 and TRBJ1-1; D unclear. This CDR3 has 14 residues. The V end was cut by 1 base, the J end by 0 bases, with 7 bases between. From germline, CDR1 is SGDLS and CDR2 YYNGEE. CDR3 in amino acids: CASSVIAVNTEAFF. CDR3 sequence (DNA): TGTGCCAGCAGCGTAATCGCAGTGAACACTGAAGCTTTCTTT.

This rearrangement joins TRBV6-2 or TRBV6-3 to TRBJ1-4; perhaps TRBD1 as D (6 bases). The V and J ends lost 0 bases and 8 bases respectively, with 16 bases between them. Germline CDR1 MNHEY, CDR2 SVGEGT. The CDR3 sequence is 16 residues long. The CDR3 region is CASSYSGSGDNEKLFF. CDR3 coding DNA: TGTGCCAGCAGTTACTCAGGGAGCGGGGACAACGAAAAACTGTTTTTT.

V usage is TRBV11-2 and J usage is TRBJ1-1; D uncertain. With 8 bases removed from V and 1 base from J, the gap between germline ends came to 26 bases. Germline V lookup: CDR1 SGHAT, CDR2 FQNNGV. The CDR3 covers 18 residues. The CDR3 DNA reads TGTGCCAGCCTCCTCCGGGGAAGGGTTGTTCCCAAGAACACTGAAGCTTTCTTT. The encoded protein is CASLLRGRVVPKNTEAFF.

This clone came up once. This CDR3 is missing its conserved last phenylalanine or tryptophan, likely due to a read error. The DNA is left out, because the CDR3 cannot be placed on it with certainty; the CDR3 is given as TCRdb lists it. This chain connects TRBV29-1 to TRBJ1-2; TRBD1, the D gene given by the table, was not confirmed from the DNA. The CDR3 has 11 residues if both end residues are counted. The V gene's germline CDR1 is SQVTM and CDR2 ANQGSEA. The CDR3 protein is CSVEDNGRGVV.

This clone was counted once. The chain combines TRBV5-1 with TRBJ1-2; D is unclear. This CDR3 has 16 residues. V lost 0 bases and J lost 4, with 16 bases in between. Looked up from germline, CDR1 is SGHRS and CDR2 is YFSETQ. The CDR3 region is CASSLATRSDSYGYTF. In nucleotides, the CDR3 is TGCGCCAGCAGCTTGGCGACTCGGTCAGACTCCTATGGCTACACCTTC.

The V gene is TRBV28, the J gene TRBJ1-4; TRBD1 aligns across 7 bases. V was clipped by 1 base and J by 8 bases; unmatched bases: 7. Germline CDR1 is MDHEN and CDR2 is SYDVKM. The CDR3 extends over 15 amino acids. The CDR3 reads CASSLLRQGHEKLFF. The DNA for the CDR3 is TGTGCCAGCAGTTTATTAAGACAGGGACACGAAAAACTGTTTTTT.

The V call is TRBV27, the J call TRBJ2-5; 14 bases align to TRBD2. Trimming at V came to 4 bases and at J to 2 bases, leaving 3 bases not matched to a gene. Germline CDR1 and CDR2: MNHEY and SMNVEV (reference sequence). The CDR3 has 16 amino acids. The CDR3, as DNA: TGTGCCAGCAGTTCAAGACTAGCGGGGGGGCAAGAGACCCAGTACTTC. Protein product: CASSSRLAGGQETQYF.

This clone was picked up a small number of times. The V and J genes are TRBV7-3 and TRBJ1-2, with 8 bases identical to TRBD1. CDR1 and CDR2 from the germline V gene are SGHTA and FQGTGA. This CDR3 has 13 residues. The V gene end was trimmed by 5 bases and the J gene end by 8 bases; junction bases not matched to a gene: 7. CDR3 loop: CASSPQGGTGYTF. Here the CDR3 DNA reads TGTGCCAGCAGCCCACAGGGGGGTACGGGCTACACCTTC. Combining the CDR3 with reference TRBV7-3 and TRBJ1-2 gives the whole variable domain GAGVSQTPSNKVTEKGKYVELRCDPISGHTALYWYRQSLGQGPEFLIYFQGTGAADDSGLPNDRFFAVRPEGSVSTLKIQRTERGDSAVYLCASSPQGGTGYTFGSGTRLTVV.

This sequence joins TRBV30 and TRBJ1-4; 7 nucleotides align to TRBD1. Trimming at V came to 0 bases and at J to 7 bases, leaving 8 bases not matched to a gene. Germline V lookup: CDR1 GTSNPN, CDR2 SVGIG (reference sequence). The CDR3 runs 15 residues. The CDR3 DNA reads as TGTGCCTGGAGTGTTGGAGACAGGGATGGTGAAAAACTGTTTTTT. Its protein is CAWSVGDRDGEKLFF.

The rearrangement joins TRBV10-3 to TRBJ1-4; D gene unclear. CDR3 size: 15 residues. With 0 bases removed from V and 3 bases from J, the gap between germline ends came to 8 bases. The germline gives CDR1 ENHRY, CDR2 SYGVKD. In DNA, the CDR3 is TGTGCCATCAGTGAGTCTAGGAGGTCTAATGAAAAACTGTTTTTT. This encodes CAISESRRSNEKLFF.

The V and J genes are TRBV6-5 and TRBJ1-1; no reliable D call. The CDR3 contains 11 residues. V was clipped by 11 bases and J by 5 bases, with 12 bases between them. The V gene's germline CDR1 is MNHEY and CDR2 SVGAGI. CDR3 protein: CARSQDTEAFF. The CDR3 DNA sequence: TGTGCCCGCTCCCAGGATACTGAAGCTTTCTTT.

The CDR3 coding sequence is TGTGCCAGCAGCCACACAGGGGGCGGCGGCTACACCTTC. Translating it yields CASSHTGGGGYTF. The V gene is TRBV5-4, the J gene TRBJ1-2; TRBD1 aligns across 9 bases. Germline trimming cut 4 bases from V and 8 bases from J; bases unmatched to any gene: 6. The CDR3 contains 13 residues. Germline V gives CDR1 SGHNT, CDR2 YYREEE (reference sequence).

The rearrangement joins TRBV3-1 (or the pseudogene TRBV3-2) to TRBJ2-7; the D is unclear. CDR1 and CDR2 (germline): LGHDT, YNNKEL (reference sequence). V was clipped by 2 bases and J by 4 bases, with 3 bases between them. This CDR3 spans 11 amino acids. CDR3 nucleotides: TGTGCCAGCAGCCAATCATACGAGCAGTACTTC. Protein sequence: CASSQSYEQYF.

The chain recombines TRBV9 with TRBJ2-1, with D perhaps matching TRBD1 (6 bases). The germline V gene has CDR1 SGDLS and CDR2 YYNGEE. V lost 5 bases and J 3 bases, leaving 15 bases between the germline ends. The CDR3 is 15 amino acids. CDR3 sequence reads: CASRVRDTSYNEQFF. CDR3 nucleotide sequence: TGTGCCAGCAGGGTCCGGGACACCAGCTACAATGAGCAGTTCTTC.

This sequence joins TRBV19 and TRBJ2-5; 9 bases map to TRBD2. V lost 7 bases to trimming and J lost 0 bases; unmatched junction nucleotides: 9. From germline, CDR1 is LNHDA and CDR2 SQIVND (reference sequence). The CDR3 has 16 amino acids. DNA of the CDR3: TGTGCCAGTAACAACGGAGCGGGGGGCCACCAAGAGACCCAGTACTTC. Translating gives CASNNGAGGHQETQYF.

The rearrangement links TRBV11-3 to TRBJ2-7; perhaps TRBD1 as D (6 bases). Germline CDR1 and CDR2: SGHNT and YENEEA. Trimming left V 5 bases short and J 6 bases short, with 17 bases between. The CDR3 extends over 14 amino acids. CDR3 DNA sequence: TGTGCCAGCAGCCTGAACAGGGTGGTGAGCGAGCAGTACTTC. It translates to CASSLNRVVSEQYF.

The chain carries TRBV18 and TRBJ2-1; tentatively, D is TRBD1 (6 bases). The CDR3 is made up of 14 amino acids. Looked up from germline, CDR1 is KGHSH and CDR2 is LQKENI. V was cut by 8 bases and J by 1 base, with 12 bases left in between. CDR3 sequence (DNA): TGTGCCAGCGGTCGACAGGCGTCCTACAATGAGCAGTTCTTC. Amino acids: CASGRQASYNEQFF. Full variable domain (missing parts from reference TRBV18 and TRBJ2-1): NAGVMQNPRHLVRRRGQEARLRCSPMKGHSHVYWYRQLPEEGLKFMVYLQKENIIDESGMPKERFSAEFPKEGPSILRIQQVVRGDSAAYFCASGRQASYNEQFFGPGTRLTVL.

The DNA of the CDR3 is TGTGCCAGCAGTTTAAGAGGGGGAGGCAATCAGCCCCAGCATTTT. It specifies CASSLRGGGNQPQHF. The chain joins TRBV28 to TRBJ1-5; the D gene is possibly TRBD1 (6 bases). Germline lookup yields CDR1 MDHEN and CDR2 SYDVKM. V dropped 2 bases and J dropped 2 bases, with 10 bases sitting between them. The CDR3 loop spans 15 amino acids. The whole variable domain, remainder taken from reference TRBV28 and TRBJ1-5, is DVKVTQSSRYLVKRTGEKVFLECVQDMDHENMFWYRQDPGLGLRLIYFSYDVKMKEKGDIPEGYSVSREKKERFSLILESASTNQTSMYLCASSLRGGGNQPQHFGDGTRLSIL.

The chain has TRBV1 and TRBJ1-1. TRBV1 is flagged as a pseudogene. This CDR3 is 15 amino acids long. The CDR3 nucleotides are TGCACCAGCAGCCTCCGGGAGCAATGGGGCACTGAAGCTTTCTTT. Its protein product is CTSSLREQWGTEAFF.

The CDR3 here is CASSPAQYTSYEQYF. Here the CDR3 DNA reads TGTGCCAGCTCACCCGCTCAGTACACATCCTACGAGCAGTACTTC. This chain connects TRBV18 to TRBJ2-7; D not resolved. From germline, CDR1 is KGHSH and CDR2 LQKENI. Trimming removed 3 bases from V and 1 base from J, with 13 bases in between. The CDR3 consists of 15 residues.